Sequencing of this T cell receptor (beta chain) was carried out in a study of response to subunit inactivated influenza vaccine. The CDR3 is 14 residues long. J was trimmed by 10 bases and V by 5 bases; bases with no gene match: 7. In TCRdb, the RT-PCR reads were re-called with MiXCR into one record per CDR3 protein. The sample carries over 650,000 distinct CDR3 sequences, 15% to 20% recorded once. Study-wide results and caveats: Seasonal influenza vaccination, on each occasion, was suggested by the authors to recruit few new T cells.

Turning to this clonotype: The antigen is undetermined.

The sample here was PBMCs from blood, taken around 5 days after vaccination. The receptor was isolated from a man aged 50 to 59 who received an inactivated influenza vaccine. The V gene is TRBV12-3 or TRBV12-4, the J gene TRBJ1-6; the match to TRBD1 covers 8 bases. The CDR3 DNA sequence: TGTGCCAGCAGTGTGGGGACAGGTAGATCACCCCTCCACTTT. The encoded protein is CASSVGTGRSPLHF.